The rows below give T cell receptor beta chains drawn from one sample of a study of cytomegalovirus exposure and HLA in healthy donors. Some clones are missing from TCRdb's copy, which holds only in-frame ones; the method was immunoSEQ multiplex PCR. The data show roughly 150,000 clones, with over 75% seen just once and 4% to 5.5% held by the top ten. Specimen: PBMCs. Every receptor here comes from a man aged 30 to 45 in good health. The CDR3 runs from the conserved cysteine through the conserved F or W. D genes are given only for firm matches. Only some rows state a clone size, as once, few, many or a class for expanded clones.

v_gene	abundance	j_gene	d_gene	CDR3nt	CDR3aa
TRBV30	-	TRBJ2-5	TRBD1	TGTGCCTGGAGCCGCGGGACAGGGGTTTTCGAGACCCAGTACTTC	CAWSRGTGVFETQYF
TRBV6-6	-	TRBJ2-1	-	TGTGCCAGCAGCTCAACAGGGTCACCCTACAATGAGCAGTTCTTC	CASSSTGSPYNEQFF
TRBV19	-	TRBJ1-1	-	TGTGCCAGTAGCTTTATGAACACTGAAGCTTTCTTT	CASSFMNTEAFF
TRBV7-9	-	TRBJ2-3	TRBD1	TGTGCCAGCAGCCCACGTTGGCAGGGGGCAGTCACAGATACGCAGTATTTT	CASSPRWQGAVTDTQYF
TRBV13	few	TRBJ2-3	TRBD2	TGTGCCAGCAGCCCAAGACTAGCGCCCACGCAGTATTTT	CASSPRLAPTQYF
TRBV4-1	-	TRBJ2-2	TRBD1	TGCGCCAGCAGCGTCGTTTCCGGGACAGGGGTACGCAGGGAGCTGTTTTTT	CASSVVSGTGVRRELFF
TRBV30	-	TRBJ2-1	-	TGTGCCTGGAGCCCCTCTAGCTTAAATGAGCAGTTCTTC	CAWSPSSLNEQFF
TRBV25-1	-	TRBJ2-5	TRBD1	TGTGCCAGCAGTCCGGGGACAGGGGATACGGAGACCCAGTACTTC	CASSPGTGDTETQYF
TRBV28	-	TRBJ1-6	-	TGTGCCAGCAGTTTATCCAGCGTGAGCTCCTATAATTCACCCCTCCACTTT	CASSLSSVSSYNSPLHF
TRBV29-1	-	TRBJ2-1	TRBD1	TGCAGCGCCCTCCCCGGGACAGCCTACAATGAGCAGTTCTTC	CSALPGTAYNEQFF
TRBV7-2	once	TRBJ2-3	-	TGTGCCAGCTCTAAAGGTGGCGAGGCGGGTTCAGATACGCAGTATTTT	CASSKGGEAGSDTQYF
TRBV28	-	TRBJ2-3	-	TGTGCCAGCAGGCCCACAGGGGGGGGAGATACGCAGTATTTT	CASRPTGGGDTQYF
TRBV7-2	-	TRBJ1-1	-	TGTGCCAGCAGCATACAGGGCGGGAACACTGAAGCTTTCTTT	CASSIQGGNTEAFF
TRBV28	-	TRBJ1-2	TRBD1	TGTGCCAGCAGCTCGGGACAGGGATCTGGCTACACCTTC	CASSSGQGSGYTF
TRBV4-3	-	TRBJ1-5	TRBD1	TGCGCCAGCAGTCGAGACAGGGCTCAGCCCCAGCATTTT	CASSRDRAQPQHF
TRBV27	-	TRBJ2-7	-	TGTGCCAGCGGACAAATAAACAGGGCGGGTAGGGAGCAGTACTTC	CASGQINRAGREQYF
TRBV7-9	-	TRBJ2-3	TRBD2	TGTGCCAGCAGCTTAGCGGGAGGGCCGAGCACAGATACGCAGTATTTT	CASSLAGGPSTDTQYF
TRBV7-3	-	TRBJ2-2	-	TGTTCCAGCAGCTTAATCTCCAACACCGGGGAGCTGTTTTTT	CSSSLISNTGELFF
TRBV5-1	-	TRBJ1-3	-	TGCGCCAGCAGCTTGGACGGGCAGGGCTCTGGAAACACCATATATTTT	CASSLDGQGSGNTIYF
TRBV13	-	TRBJ2-7	TRBD2	TGTGCCAGCATCCGCAGCGGGAGACCATACGAGCAGTACTTC	CASIRSGRPYEQYF
TRBV18	-	TRBJ2-5	-	TGTGCCAGCTCACTCCCCCCCGGGGGACGGGGGGAGACCCAGTACTTC	CASSLPPGGRGETQYF
TRBV28	-	TRBJ1-2	-	TGTGCCAGCAGTTTGCGGCGCTACGGCTACACCTTC	CASSLRRYGYTF
TRBV5-4	-	TRBJ2-6	-	TGTGCCAGCAGCCCTATTGCAGGGTCAGGGGCCAACGTCCTGACTTTC	CASSPIAGSGANVLTF
TRBV10-3	few	TRBJ2-3	-	TGTGCCATCAGTGCCCGATTCCAGAACACAGATACGCAGTATTTT	CAISARFQNTDTQYF
TRBV7-3	once	TRBJ2-5	-	TGTGCCAGCAGCAATGGGGGCGCCGGGGAGACCCAGTACTTC	CASSNGGAGETQYF
TRBV6-5	-	TRBJ2-3	-	TGTGCCAGCAGTTACTCGATCCGGGATACGCAGTATTTT	CASSYSIRDTQYF
TRBV6-5	-	TRBJ2-1	-	TGTGCCAGCATCCCGGGACTCAGCTCCTACAATGAGCAGTTCTTC	CASIPGLSSYNEQFF
TRBV19	-	TRBJ2-5	TRBD2	TGTGCCAGTAGTAGACTAGCTGAGTACCAAGAGACCCAGTACTTC	CASSRLAEYQETQYF
TRBV9	-	TRBJ1-1	-	TGTGCCAGCAGGGCCGACGGGGCTGAAGCTTTCTTT	CASRADGAEAFF
TRBV30	-	TRBJ2-1	TRBD2	TGTGCCTGGGCTTCAGGCGAGCGGGACCCCTACAATGAGCAGTTCTTC	CAWASGERDPYNEQFF
TRBV4-1	-	TRBJ2-1	-	TGCGCCAGCAGCCAGGAGAGTAGGAATGAGCAGTTCTTC	CASSQESRNEQFF
TRBV6-5	few	TRBJ2-1	TRBD2	TGTGCCAGCAGTCAAACTAGCGGGAGTGGCTATGAGCAGTTCTTC	CASSQTSGSGYEQFF
TRBV15	-	TRBJ1-1	TRBD1	TGTGCCACCAGCAAGGGTCCTGAGACAGGGTCCGGCACTGAAGCTTTCTTT	CATSKGPETGSGTEAFF
TRBV6-1	-	TRBJ1-3	-	TGTGCCAGCAGAGTACAGGGATCTGGAAACACCATATATTTT	CASRVQGSGNTIYF
TRBV6-1	-	TRBJ1-5	-	TGTGCCAGCAGTGCTGCAGGAGGGACGGAGCCCCAGCATTTT	CASSAAGGTEPQHF
TRBV15	once	TRBJ1-1	-	TGTGCCACCAGCAGAGATCCAGGGACTTCTCCGAACACTGAAGCTTTCTTT	CATSRDPGTSPNTEAFF
TRBV7-2	-	TRBJ2-2	-	TGTGCCAGCAGCTTACAGGGGCAGGGCGGGGAGCTGTTTTTT	CASSLQGQGGELFF
TRBV2	once	TRBJ1-1	TRBD1	TGTGCCAGCAGCTGGGGGACAGGGGGCACTGAAGCTTTCTTT	CASSWGTGGTEAFF
TRBV2	-	TRBJ1-5	TRBD1	TGTGCCAGCAGTGTCGGAACAGGGGATCAGCCCCAGCATTTT	CASSVGTGDQPQHF
TRBV28	-	TRBJ1-5	-	TGTGCCAGCAGTTACCCCGCCAGACGGAGGGTCAGCAATCAGCCCCAGCATTTT	CASSYPARRRVSNQPQHF
TRBV2	-	TRBJ2-7	-	TGTGCCAGCTCCAAATCCCGGGACAACTCCTACGAGCAGTACTTC	CASSKSRDNSYEQYF
TRBV9	-	TRBJ2-1	-	TGTGCCAGCAGCGTTAGCCCCTACAATGAGCAGTTCTTC	CASSVSPYNEQFF